These 17 T cell receptor beta chains came from one sample sequenced in a study of glioma-infiltrating T cells. Using RNA template, CDR3s of TCR alpha and beta were amplified with iRepertoire arm-PCR. TCRdb reprocessed the multiplex PCR reads with MiXCR, giving one entry per CDR3 protein. The sample lists roughly 350,000 distinct CDR3 sequences, roughly 41% occurring once. The sample was glioma tissue, nonneoplastic brain tissue, or PBMCs (not recorded which). Receptor source: a human donor with low-grade glioma or glioblastoma, undergoing nonglioma brain surgery, or in good health (not recorded which).

The chain couples TRBV6-5 to TRBJ2-7; no clear D gene. The V end was cut by 7 bases, the J end by 0 bases, with 10 bases between. This CDR3 has 13 residues. Germline CDR1 is MNHEY and CDR2 is SVGAGI. The CDR3 spells CASTYSSSYEQYF. In DNA, the CDR3 is TGTGCCAGCACCTACTCTAGCTCCTACGAGCAGTACTTC.

On this clonotype: Its ends do not fully match the called genes, so a read error is possible. The chain carries TRBV28 and TRBJ1-6; D ambiguous. The germline CDR1 and CDR2 sequences are MDHEN and SYDVKM. The CDR3 is made up of 18 amino acids. The CDR3 DNA reads TGTGCCATCAGTCAATACGGCCCCGGGATATTTAGGAATTCACCCCTCCACTTT. Translation: CAISQYGPGIFRNSPLHF.

Concerning this clonotype: Its ends do not fully match the called genes, so a read error is possible. The rearrangement links TRBV20-1 to TRBJ2-7; TRBD2 matches at 12 bases. The germline CDR1 and CDR2 sequences are DFQATT and SNEGSKA (reference sequence). CDR3 size: 15 residues. The CDR3 DNA follows: TGCAGTGCTAGAGGACTAGCGGGAGCATGGTACGGGCAGTACTTC. Its translation: CSARGLAGAWYGQYF.

The V call is TRBV19, the J call TRBJ1-5; the match to TRBD1 covers 7 bases. With 6 bases clipped from V and 2 bases from J, the junction kept 7 bases outside the gene matches. This CDR3 is 15 amino acids long. Germline loops: CDR1 LNHDA, CDR2 SQIVND (reference sequence). This CDR3 reads CASRMAGTGNQPQHF. In DNA form, the CDR3 reads TGTGCCAGTAGGATGGCCGGGACAGGCAATCAGCCCCAGCATTTT.

The chain is built from TRBV28 and TRBJ2-2; D is undetermined. The CDR3 is made up of 14 amino acids. The V end lost 3 bases, the J end lost 6 bases, and 11 bases lay between the germline ends. Germline assignment: CDR1 MDHEN and CDR2 SYDVKM. CDR3 sequence (DNA): TGTGCCAGCAGTTTCAATCTTAGGGCCGGGGAGCTGTTTTTT. Protein product: CASSFNLRAGELFF.

Of note for this clonotype: The junction shows a germline mismatch at one end, possibly a read error. This CDR3 reads CASSRMVSGVSQDTQHF. The CDR3, as DNA: TGTGCTAGCAGTCGCATGGTGTCAGGGGTTTCCCAAGATACGCAGCATTTT. V gene TRBV7-7 combines with J gene TRBJ2-3; perhaps TRBD1 as D (6 bases). The end of the DNA aligns better with TRBJ1-5, so the J call may be wrong. There are 17 residues in the CDR3. The germline CDR1 and CDR2 sequences are SSHAT and FNYEAQ (reference sequence).

This clonotype was seen just once. A much larger clone lies a single base off, so this may be a read error. The J gene is TRBJ1-5, the V gene TRBV27; no reliable D call. The CDR3 contains 17 residues. The V gene lost 2 bases and the J gene lost 0 bases, with 14 bases spanning the gap. Germline values: CDR1 MNHEY, CDR2 SMNVEV (reference sequence). CDR3 loop: CASSLRATSYSNQPQHF. In DNA form, the CDR3 reads TGTGCCAGCAGTTTAAGGGCCACCTCCTATAGCAATCAGCCCCAGCATTTT.

V and J are TRBV7-9 and TRBJ2-3; a weak D match, TRBD2 (6 bases). V was pared by 5 bases and J by 1 base, with 19 bases between. The CDR3 covers 17 residues. Germline CDR1 is SEHNR and CDR2 is FQNEAQ (reference sequence). This CDR3 reads CASSQPRSGDGTDTQYF. In nucleotides, the CDR3 is TGTGCCAGCAGCCAACCGAGGTCGGGAGACGGCACAGATACGCAGTATTTT. The whole variable domain, filled in from reference TRBV7-9 and TRBJ2-3, reads DTGVSQNPRHKITKRGQNVTFRCDPISEHNRLYWYRQTLGQGPEFLTYFQNEAQLEKSRLLSDRFSAERPKGSFSTLEIQRTEQGDSAMYLCASSQPRSGDGTDTQYFGPGTRLTVL.

This clonotype turned up a few times. This chain links TRBV6-1 with TRBJ2-5, with D perhaps matching TRBD2 (5 bases). The V and J ends lost 3 bases and 6 bases respectively, with 14 bases between them. The germline CDR1 and CDR2 sequences are MNHNS and SASEGT. The CDR3 consists of 14 residues. The CDR3 DNA follows: TGTGCCAGCAGTGATAGGTGGGAGTTAAAGACCCAGTACTTC. Encoded protein: CASSDRWELKTQYF.

With respect to this clonotype: Since a much larger clone is just one base distant, this may be a read error. The rearrangement joins TRBV28 to TRBJ2-1; 7 bases are a match to TRBD2. Germline V gene data show CDR1 as MDHEN and CDR2 as SYDVKM. The CDR3 has 15 amino acids. V shed 3 bases, J shed 6 bases, and the junction held 8 bases outside the gene matches. CDR3 coding DNA: TGTGCCAGCAGTTTTCAGCGGGGACTCCGCAATGAGCAGTTCTTC. Protein sequence: CASSFQRGLRNEQFF.

Concerning this clonotype: Germline is not matched at one junction end, which may reflect a read error. The J gene is TRBJ2-1, the V gene TRBV2, with unresolved D. CDR1 is SNHLY and CDR2 is FYNNEI in the germline V gene. This CDR3 comprises 14 residues. CDR3 in DNA: TGTGCCAGCAAGAGGTCCGTCGGATACAATGAGCTGTTCTTC. Translation: CASKRSVGYNELFF. The variable domain in full, with the rest retrieved from reference TRBV2 and TRBJ2-1, is EPEVTQTPSHQVTQMGQEVILRCVPISNHLYFYWYRQILGQKVEFLVSFYNNEISEKSEIFDDQFSVERPDGSNFTLKIRSTKLEDSAMYFCASKRSVGYNELFFGPGTRLTVL.

This clonotype was seen more than once but under ten times. V and J are TRBV7-2 and TRBJ1-2; D not certain. Trimming stripped 2 bases from V and 6 bases from J, with 4 bases between. Germline V gene data show CDR1 as SGHTA and CDR2 as FQGNSA. This CDR3 has 11 residues. DNA for the CDR3: TGTGCCAGCAGCTTATATCATGGCTACACCTTC. This codes for CASSLYHGYTF.

As to this clonotype: This may be a read error, as it is one base from a much larger clone. V is TRBV27 and J is TRBJ1-1, with D perhaps TRBD1 (5 bases). Germline CDR1 reads MNHEY; CDR2 reads SMNVEV (reference sequence). CDR3 size: 15 residues. Trimming took off 5 bases at V and 0 bases at J, with 13 bases between the two ends. CDR3 bases: TGTGCCAGCAGTACCGGGGGGGTCGTGAACACTGAAGCTTTCTTT. As protein: CASSTGGVVNTEAFF.

The sample holds many counts of this clonotype. The V and J genes are TRBV27 and TRBJ2-7; TRBD2 matches at 13 bases. The CDR3 runs 15 residues. Trimming at V came to 4 bases and at J to 4 bases, leaving 4 bases not matched to a gene. The germline gives CDR1 MNHEY, CDR2 SMNVEV (reference sequence). Here the CDR3 reads CASSSETSGRYEQYF. CDR3 DNA sequence: TGTGCCAGCAGTTCCGAGACTAGCGGGAGGTACGAGCAGTACTTC.

This clonotype was found a few times. The CDR3 spells CSAHTERVRDTQYF. DNA for the CDR3: TGCAGTGCTCACACAGAGAGGGTCAGAGATACGCAGTATTTT. The V call is TRBV20-1, the J call TRBJ2-3; possibly TRBD2 for D (5 bases). With 5 bases removed from V and 5 bases from J, the gap between germline ends came to 17 bases. This CDR3 comprises 14 residues. Germline V lookup: CDR1 DFQATT, CDR2 SNEGSKA (reference sequence).

The chain carries TRBV5-4 and TRBJ2-2; 8 nucleotides match TRBD1. Germline-derived CDR1 and CDR2 are SGHNT and YYREEE (reference sequence). This CDR3 comprises 13 residues. With 7 bases clipped from V and 8 bases from J, the junction kept 7 bases outside the gene matches. The CDR3 sequence is CASGTGTGGELFF. CDR3 DNA: TGTGCCAGCGGTACCGGGACAGGTGGGGAGCTGTTTTTT.

As regards this clonotype: A much larger clonotype is one base distant, so this may be a read error. The rearrangement links TRBV20-1 to TRBJ1-5; the D is unclear. CDR3 length: 14 residues. V lost 0 bases, J lost 3 bases, and 9 bases lay in between. Germline V CDR1 and CDR2: DFQATT, SNEGSKA (reference sequence). CDR3 coding DNA: TGCAGTGCTAGAGATCGGCGGCTCAATCAGCCCCAGCATTTT. Translation gives CSARDRRLNQPQHF.